This is a list of T cell receptor beta chains from one sample in a study of shared clonotypes between healthy human individuals. Using immunoSEQ multiplex PCR, the repertoire was profiled, and TCRdb retains in-frame clones only, with some absent. The sample includes more than 500,000 clones, 85% to 95% of them seen just once. Source material: naive CD8+ T cells sorted from blood. The receptors stem from a woman in her twenties or thirties in good health. Both conserved end residues are part of each CDR3. A D gene is named only where the DNA matches it firmly. Clone size is stated in some rows and not others, as once, few, many or a class when expanded.

V gene: TRBV29-1; clone size: .; D gene: .; J gene: TRBJ1-2; CDR3 protein: CSVEQEVGYGYTF; CDR3 DNA: TGCAGCGTTGAACAGGAGGTTGGCTATGGCTACACCTTC
V gene: TRBV10-2; clone size: .; D gene: .; J gene: TRBJ2-2; CDR3 protein: CASSEYVNTGELFF; CDR3 DNA: TGCGCCAGCAGTGAGTATGTAAACACCGGGGAGCTGTTTTTT
V gene: TRBV28; clone size: .; D gene: TRBD1; J gene: TRBJ1-4; CDR3 protein: CASSAGTAIEKLFF; CDR3 DNA: TGTGCCAGCAGTGCCGGGACAGCTATTGAAAAACTGTTTTTT
V gene: TRBV11-1; clone size: .; D gene: .; J gene: TRBJ2-7; CDR3 protein: CASSPGSRFIPYEQYF; CDR3 DNA: TGTGCCAGCAGCCCCGGGTCGCGATTTATCCCCTACGAGCAGTACTTC
V gene: TRBV9; clone size: .; D gene: TRBD1; J gene: TRBJ2-7; CDR3 protein: CASSPDRASYEQYF; CDR3 DNA: TGTGCCAGCAGCCCGGACAGGGCTTCCTACGAGCAGTACTTC
V gene: TRBV28; clone size: .; D gene: .; J gene: TRBJ2-2; CDR3 protein: CASSWGFAHTGELFF; CDR3 DNA: TGTGCCAGCAGTTGGGGGTTCGCGCACACCGGGGAGCTGTTTTTT
V gene: TRBV11-2; clone size: .; D gene: .; J gene: TRBJ2-7; CDR3 protein: CASSVSGVEQYF; CDR3 DNA: TGTGCCAGCAGCGTTAGCGGCGTCGAGCAGTACTTC
V gene: TRBV28; clone size: .; D gene: .; J gene: TRBJ2-7; CDR3 protein: CASVPLFGDEQYF; CDR3 DNA: TGTGCCAGCGTCCCTCTCTTCGGCGACGAGCAGTACTTC
V gene: TRBV9; clone size: .; D gene: TRBD2; J gene: TRBJ2-1; CDR3 protein: CASSVSGRYNEQFF; CDR3 DNA: TGTGCCAGCAGCGTTAGCGGGAGGTACAATGAGCAGTTCTTC
V gene: TRBV27; clone size: .; D gene: TRBD1; J gene: TRBJ2-7; CDR3 protein: CASSLTGVREQYF; CDR3 DNA: TGTGCCAGCAGCCTCACAGGGGTCAGGGAGCAGTACTTC
V gene: TRBV19; clone size: .; D gene: TRBD1; J gene: TRBJ1-6; CDR3 protein: CASSWTGDNSPLHF; CDR3 DNA: TGTGCCAGTAGCTGGACAGGGGATAATTCACCCCTCCACTTT
V gene: TRBV4-2; clone size: .; D gene: .; J gene: TRBJ1-1; CDR3 protein: CASSQDSGSLADTEAFF; CDR3 DNA: TGTGCCAGCAGCCAAGATTCAGGTAGTTTGGCAGACACTGAAGCTTTCTTT
V gene: TRBV28; clone size: .; D gene: TRBD2; J gene: TRBJ2-3; CDR3 protein: CASSFRDYLTDTQYF; CDR3 DNA: TGTGCCAGCAGTTTTCGGGACTACCTCACAGATACGCAGTATTTT
V gene: TRBV30; clone size: .; D gene: .; J gene: TRBJ1-5; CDR3 protein: CAWSTGVSNQPQHF; CDR3 DNA: TGTGCCTGGTCGACAGGCGTTAGCAATCAGCCCCAGCATTTT
V gene: TRBV27; clone size: .; D gene: .; J gene: TRBJ2-7; CDR3 protein: CASSLEQGYEQYF; CDR3 DNA: TGTGCCAGCAGTTTAGAACAGGGCTACGAGCAGTACTTC
V gene: TRBV28; clone size: .; D gene: .; J gene: TRBJ2-7; CDR3 protein: CASSLRDSYEQYF; CDR3 DNA: TGTGCCAGCAGTTTAAGGGACTCCTACGAGCAGTACTTC
V gene: TRBV4-2; clone size: .; D gene: .; J gene: TRBJ2-7; CDR3 protein: CASSPAARLETEGGYEQYF; CDR3 DNA: TGTGCCAGCAGCCCGGCGGCCCGTTTAGAAACTGAAGGGGGATACGAGCAGTACTTC
V gene: TRBV7-9; clone size: .; D gene: .; J gene: TRBJ1-1; CDR3 protein: CASSLVPGRGTEAFF; CDR3 DNA: TGTGCCAGCAGCTTAGTACCAGGACGAGGCACTGAAGCTTTCTTT
V gene: TRBV28; clone size: .; D gene: .; J gene: TRBJ1-3; CDR3 protein: CASSLRAGVLPGNTIYF; CDR3 DNA: TGTGCCAGCAGTTTGAGGGCAGGTGTACTTCCTGGAAACACCATATATTTT
V gene: TRBV5-4; clone size: .; D gene: TRBD1; J gene: TRBJ2-3; CDR3 protein: CASSGDRSTDTQYF; CDR3 DNA: TGTGCCAGCAGCGGGGACAGGTCCACAGATACGCAGTATTTT
V gene: TRBV6-5; clone size: .; D gene: .; J gene: TRBJ2-3; CDR3 protein: CASSYSILADTQYF; CDR3 DNA: TGTGCCAGCAGTTACTCGATACTAGCAGATACGCAGTATTTT
V gene: TRBV19; clone size: .; D gene: TRBD1; J gene: TRBJ1-1; CDR3 protein: CASNDRGFNTEAFF; CDR3 DNA: TGTGCCAGTAACGACAGGGGGTTCAACACTGAAGCTTTCTTT
V gene: TRBV11-2; clone size: .; D gene: .; J gene: TRBJ2-3; CDR3 protein: CASSLGGGAVSTDTQYF; CDR3 DNA: TGTGCCAGCAGCTTAGGTGGGGGGGCCGTGAGCACAGATACGCAGTATTTT
V gene: TRBV28; clone size: .; D gene: TRBD1; J gene: TRBJ1-6; CDR3 protein: CASSEIGTGYSYNSPLHF; CDR3 DNA: TGTGCCAGCAGTGAAATCGGGACAGGATACTCCTATAATTCACCCCTCCACTTT
V gene: TRBV6-1; clone size: once; D gene: TRBD2; J gene: TRBJ2-7; CDR3 protein: CASPGLADYEQYF; CDR3 DNA: TGTGCCAGCCCTGGACTAGCGGACTACGAGCAGTACTTC
V gene: TRBV11-2; clone size: .; D gene: TRBD2; J gene: TRBJ2-7; CDR3 protein: CASSLRVGSSLASSYEQYF; CDR3 DNA: TGTGCCAGCAGCTTACGGGTCGGCTCGTCACTAGCGTCAAGCTACGAGCAGTACTTC
V gene: TRBV19; clone size: .; D gene: .; J gene: TRBJ1-4; CDR3 protein: CASSTPWGGAHEKLFF; CDR3 DNA: TGTGCCAGTAGTACCCCCTGGGGGGGGGCGCATGAAAAACTGTTTTTT
V gene: TRBV6-1; clone size: .; D gene: .; J gene: TRBJ1-1; CDR3 protein: CASSEDLGAEAFF; CDR3 DNA: TGTGCCAGCAGTGAAGATTTGGGGGCTGAAGCTTTCTTT
V gene: TRBV28; clone size: .; D gene: .; J gene: TRBJ1-4; CDR3 protein: CASSWFRRDQDEKLFF; CDR3 DNA: TGTGCCAGCAGTTGGTTCCGCAGGGACCAGGATGAAAAACTGTTTTTT
V gene: TRBV7-2; clone size: .; D gene: TRBD1; J gene: TRBJ2-7; CDR3 protein: CASSDRDRHYEQYF; CDR3 DNA: TGTGCCAGCAGCGACCGGGACAGACACTACGAGCAGTACTTC